Reported below is one T cell receptor beta chain. There is no known antigen for this receptor. No per-base quality is available; no much larger clone lies one base away. The CDR3 sequence holds 15 residues, the cysteine and phenylalanine included. Only CDR3 DNA is held: 45 bases, read in frame from base 1. V trim: 0 bases; J trim: 4 bases; unmatched bases: 5. CDR1 and CDR2 are drawn from the germline V gene: SGHTS, YDEGEE. The data stem from a study of blood T cell repertoires in COVID-19 (dated by TCRdb to 2020 to 2021). A note on the overall study: Samples covering the acute and convalescent phases of COVID-19 were provided by collaborators in the United States, Italy and Spain. Where HLA class I and class II types were available, the types were taken from metadata supplied by the sample provider, not from assay-based typing. The sample metadata nearly always contained a de-identified subject ID, COVID-19 status, age in years and sex. The dataset comprised deeply sampled blood TCRbeta repertoires from subjects exposed to, actively infected with, or recovered from COVID-19. The samples were drawn from the first 160 participants of the ongoing ImmuneRACE study and from under 1,500 subjects provided by 6 global collaborators. The repertoires were made available in a free public database intended to serve as a resource for research on the immune response to SARS-CoV-2. The material from the prospective study consisted of cDNA or gDNA derived from T cells, B-cell-depleted T cells, or PBMCs.

The collaborating institutions used their own protocols to collect whole blood in K2EDTA tubes. For TCRbeta analysis, collaborator samples were shipped as frozen whole blood, as isolated PBMCs, or as DNA extracted from either sample type. Points the paper makes about the study in general: How much clinical and demographic metadata was included differed by source and by participant, and the metadata was provided uncurated.

TCRbeta CDR3 regions were amplified from genomic DNA by means of the immunoSEQ Assay, a bias-controlled multiplex PCR. In the paper's pipeline: The number of nucleated cells in each sample was estimated from the amplification of reference gene primers within the assay. To quantify the absolute abundance of each unique TCRbeta CDR3 rearrangement, sequence reads were collapsed and filtered. For each sample, productive Simpson clonality was calculated by taking the square root of Simpson's diversity index across productive rearrangements. Imported from immuneACCESS, the table was reduced by TCRdb to in-frame sequences with V and J called. These copies leave out some clones; in studies compared against another copy, an unresolved V gene accounts for under half, and the cause of the remainder is not known. V and J calls and clone size are those listed in that table; D and trimming were worked out from the DNA. The table for this sample lists fewer than 100,000 clones; around 87% of them were counted only once. 7.4% of the sample belongs to the ten largest clones.

Here the chain combines TRBV5-8 and TRBJ1-1; 8 central bases correspond to TRBD1. This TCR derives from a human donor with acute or convalescent COVID-19. The donor label of this sample is uncertain. Sample: peripheral blood. The sequence in DNA is TGTGCCAGCAGCTTGGCAAACAGGGGGGCCACTGAAGCTTTCTTT. It translates to CASSLANRGATEAFF.